The rows below give T cell receptor beta chains drawn from one sample of a study of spatial heterogeneity in lung cancer. TCRdb independently ran MiXCR on the 5' RACE reads; one entry per CDR3 protein. The sample records 7,500 to 10,000 distinct CDR3 sequences, 13% to 15% being singletons. Specimen: lung tumor tissue, collected at surgery. The receptors were gathered from a male donor with early-stage non-small cell lung cancer. Both conserved end residues are part of each CDR3. The order of the fields is V gene, D gene, clone size, J gene, CDR3 DNA, CDR3 protein. A D gene is named only where the DNA matches it firmly. Size tells how often a clone was seen, or its class if it is expanded.

>TRBV5-1|.|many|TRBJ2-1
TGCGCCAGCAGCTATGGGACTGGACGAAATGAGCAGTTCTTC
CASSYGTGRNEQFF
>TRBV20-1|.|many|TRBJ2-3
TGCAGTGCTAGTATGTCAGATACGCAGTATTTT
CSASMSDTQYF
>TRBV9|.|many|TRBJ1-5
TGTGCCAGCAGCGTAGGAATGGATCAGCCCCAGCATTTT
CASSVGMDQPQHF
>TRBV5-5|TRBD1|many|TRBJ1-6
TGTGCCAGCAGCCCGGGACAGGACTATAATTCACCCCTCCACTTT
CASSPGQDYNSPLHF
>TRBV7-8|.|many|TRBJ2-1
TGTGCCAGCAGCCTCACGTACTACCCTCCTGGTGAGCAGTTCTTC
CASSLTYYPPGEQFF
>TRBV27|TRBD1|many|TRBJ2-2
TGTGCCAGCAGCTGGGACAGCAGGGAGGGGGAGCTGTTTTTT
CASSWDSREGELFF
>TRBV12-3/TRBV12-4|.|many|TRBJ2-3
TGTGCCAGCGAGCCCGGAGGCACAGATACGCAGTATTTT
CASEPGGTDTQYF
>TRBV2|TRBD1|many|TRBJ2-5
TGTGCCAGCATCTCAACAGGGGTCGTGGAGACCCAGTACTTC
CASISTGVVETQYF
>TRBV6-2/TRBV6-3|TRBD2|many|TRBJ2-3
TGTGCCGGCAGGCCCGCCTGGACGGGAGGTTCAGATACGCAGTATTTT
CAGRPAWTGGSDTQYF
>TRBV20-1|.|medium-sized|TRBJ2-7
TGCAGTGCTAGAGATTATGATAACCCGTACGAGCAGTACTTC
CSARDYDNPYEQYF
>TRBV10-3|.|many|TRBJ2-3
TGTGCCATCAGTGGGCGGGCTAGCGGCACAGATACGCAGTATTTT
CAISGRASGTDTQYF
>TRBV18|TRBD1|many|TRBJ1-1
TGTGCCAGCTCACTACAGGGGGAGACCACTGAAGCTTTCTTT
CASSLQGETTEAFF
>TRBV5-1|TRBD2|medium-sized|TRBJ2-1
TGCGCCAGCAGCTCCGGACTAGCGGGGGGTGAGCAGTTCTTC
CASSSGLAGGEQFF
>TRBV5-1|TRBD2|many|TRBJ2-1
TGCGCCAGCAGGGGAGGAAGCGGGAGCTCCTACAATGAGCAGTTCTTC
CASRGGSGSSYNEQFF
>TRBV27|TRBD1|many|TRBJ1-5
TGTGCCAGCAGTCGGTCAGGGGGCGTCGGCAATCAGCCCCAGCATTTT
CASSRSGGVGNQPQHF
>TRBV29-1|TRBD1|many|TRBJ2-2
TGCAGCGTTACGCGAGACAGGGTCGACACCGGGGAGCTGTTTTTT
CSVTRDRVDTGELFF